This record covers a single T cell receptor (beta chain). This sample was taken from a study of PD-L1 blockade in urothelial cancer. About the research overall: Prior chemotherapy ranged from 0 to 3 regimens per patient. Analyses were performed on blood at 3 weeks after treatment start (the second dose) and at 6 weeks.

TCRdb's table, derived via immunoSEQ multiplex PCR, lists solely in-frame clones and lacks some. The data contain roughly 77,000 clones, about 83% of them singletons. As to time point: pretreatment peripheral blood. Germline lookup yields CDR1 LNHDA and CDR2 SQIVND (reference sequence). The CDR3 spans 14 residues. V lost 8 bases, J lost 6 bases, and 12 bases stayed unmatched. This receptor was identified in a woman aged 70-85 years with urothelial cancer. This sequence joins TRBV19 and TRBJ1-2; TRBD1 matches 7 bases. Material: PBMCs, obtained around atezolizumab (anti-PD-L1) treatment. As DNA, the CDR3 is TGTGCCAGTGAACACACCGGGACAGCGCATGGCTACACCTTC. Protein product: CASEHTGTAHGYTF.